This T cell receptor beta chain emerged from a study of T-cell reconstitution after alpha-beta-depleted transplantation in children. Unique molecular identifiers were incorporated during preparation of the TCRbeta library. TCRdb independently ran MiXCR on the PCR reads; one entry per CDR3 protein. The table has a few hundred thousand distinct CDR3 sequences, 9% to 10% seen once. This clonotype was observed many times. The germline V gene encodes CDR1 SNHLY and CDR2 FYNNEI. This CDR3 spans 9 amino acids. Trimming left V 8 bases short and J 10 bases short, with 8 bases between. The sample consisted of PBMCs from the stem cell graft donor, taken from the stem cell graft. The TCR originated in a human donor who donated a stem cell graft to a child with SCID. The gene calls are TRBV2 and TRBJ1-1; D uncertain. DNA of the CDR3: TGTGCCAGCCGGCCCCGAGCTTTCTTT. It encodes CASRPRAFF.